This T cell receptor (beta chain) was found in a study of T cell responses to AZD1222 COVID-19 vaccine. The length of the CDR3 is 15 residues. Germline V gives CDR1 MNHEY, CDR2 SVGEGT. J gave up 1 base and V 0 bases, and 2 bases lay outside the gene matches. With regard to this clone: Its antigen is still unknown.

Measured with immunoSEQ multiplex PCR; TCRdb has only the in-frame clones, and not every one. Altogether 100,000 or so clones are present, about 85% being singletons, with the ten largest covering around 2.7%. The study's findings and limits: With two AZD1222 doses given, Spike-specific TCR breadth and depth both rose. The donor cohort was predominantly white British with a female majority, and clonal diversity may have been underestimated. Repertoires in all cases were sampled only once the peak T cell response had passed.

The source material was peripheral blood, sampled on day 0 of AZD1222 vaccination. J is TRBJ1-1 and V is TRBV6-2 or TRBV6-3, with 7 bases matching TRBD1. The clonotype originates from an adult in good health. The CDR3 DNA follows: TGTGCCAGCAGTTACTCCTACAGGGGGAACACTGAAGCTTTCTTT. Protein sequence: CASSYSYRGNTEAFF.